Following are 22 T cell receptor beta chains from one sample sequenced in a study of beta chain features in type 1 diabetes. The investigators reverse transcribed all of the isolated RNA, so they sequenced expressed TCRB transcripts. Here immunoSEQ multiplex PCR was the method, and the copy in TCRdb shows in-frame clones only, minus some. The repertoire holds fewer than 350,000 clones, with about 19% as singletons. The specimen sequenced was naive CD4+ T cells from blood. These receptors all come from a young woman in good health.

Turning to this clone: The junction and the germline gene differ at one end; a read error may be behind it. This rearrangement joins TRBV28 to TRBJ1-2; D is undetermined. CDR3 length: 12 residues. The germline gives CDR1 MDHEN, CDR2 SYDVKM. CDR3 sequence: CASLGPRGHGGF. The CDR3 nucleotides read TGTGCCAGCCTAGGGCCCCGGGGTCATGGTGGTTTC.

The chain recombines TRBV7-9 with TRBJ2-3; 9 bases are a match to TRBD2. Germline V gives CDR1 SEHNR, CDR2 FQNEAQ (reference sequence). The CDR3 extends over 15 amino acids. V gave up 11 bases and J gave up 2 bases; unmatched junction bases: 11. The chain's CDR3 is CAWEGTSRSTDTQYF. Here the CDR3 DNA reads TGTGCCTGGGAGGGGACTAGCCGATCCACAGATACGCAGTATTTT.

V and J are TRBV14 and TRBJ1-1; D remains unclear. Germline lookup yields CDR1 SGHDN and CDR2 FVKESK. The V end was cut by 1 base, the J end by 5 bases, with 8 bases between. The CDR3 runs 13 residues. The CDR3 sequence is CASSQGRETEAFF. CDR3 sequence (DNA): TGTGCCAGCAGCCAAGGGAGGGAGACTGAAGCTTTCTTT. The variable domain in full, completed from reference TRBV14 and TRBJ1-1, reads EAGVTQFPSHSVIEKGQTVTLRCDPISGHDNLYWYRRVMGKEIKFLLHFVKESKQDESGMPNNRFLAERTGGTYSTLKVQPAELEDSGVYFCASSQGRETEAFFGQGTRLTVV.

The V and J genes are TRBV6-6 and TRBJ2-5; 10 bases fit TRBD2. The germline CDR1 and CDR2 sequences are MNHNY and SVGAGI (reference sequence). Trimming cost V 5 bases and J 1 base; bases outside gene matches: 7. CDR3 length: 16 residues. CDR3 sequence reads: CASSLKREGPQETQYF. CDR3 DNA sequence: TGTGCCAGCAGTCTGAAGCGGGAGGGCCCCCAAGAGACCCAGTACTTC.

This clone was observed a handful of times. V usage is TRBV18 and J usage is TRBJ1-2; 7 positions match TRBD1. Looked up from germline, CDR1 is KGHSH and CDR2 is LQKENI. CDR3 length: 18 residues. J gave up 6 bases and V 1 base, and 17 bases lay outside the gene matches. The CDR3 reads CASSPRRGLAEGLNGYTF. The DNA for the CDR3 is TGTGCCAGCTCACCACGGAGGGGGCTCGCCGAGGGGTTGAATGGCTACACCTTC.

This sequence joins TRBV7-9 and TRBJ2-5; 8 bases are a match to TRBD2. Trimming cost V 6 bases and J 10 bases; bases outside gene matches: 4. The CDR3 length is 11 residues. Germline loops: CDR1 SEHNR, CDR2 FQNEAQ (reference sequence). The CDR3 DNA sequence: TGTGCCAGCAGTCCGCGGGGGGTCCAGTACTTC. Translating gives CASSPRGVQYF.

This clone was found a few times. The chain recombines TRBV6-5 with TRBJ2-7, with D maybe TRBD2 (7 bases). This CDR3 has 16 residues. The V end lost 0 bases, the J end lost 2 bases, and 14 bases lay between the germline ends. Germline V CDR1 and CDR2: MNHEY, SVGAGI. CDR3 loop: CASSYSPQGRAYEQYF. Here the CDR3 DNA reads TGTGCCAGCAGTTACTCGCCCCAGGGGAGGGCCTACGAGCAGTACTTC.

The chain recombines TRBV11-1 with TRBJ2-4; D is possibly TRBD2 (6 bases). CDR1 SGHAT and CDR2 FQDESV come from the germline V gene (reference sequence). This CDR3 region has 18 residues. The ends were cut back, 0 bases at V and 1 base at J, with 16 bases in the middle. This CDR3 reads CASSLARTGGVAKNIQYF. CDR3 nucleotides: TGTGCCAGCAGCTTAGCTAGGACCGGAGGGGTCGCCAAAAACATTCAGTACTTC.

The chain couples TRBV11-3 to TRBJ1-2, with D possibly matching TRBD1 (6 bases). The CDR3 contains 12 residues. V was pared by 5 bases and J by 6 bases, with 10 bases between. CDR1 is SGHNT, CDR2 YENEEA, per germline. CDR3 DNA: TGTGCCAGCAGCACACAGGGAGATGGCTACACCTTC. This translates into CASSTQGDGYTF.

Here the CDR3 reads CASSLGGGLNEQFF. In DNA, the CDR3 is TGCGCCAGCAGCTTGGGAGGGGGCTTAAATGAGCAGTTCTTC. The chain employs TRBV5-1 and TRBJ2-1; TRBD1 matches at 7 bases. The V and J ends lost 0 bases and 7 bases, in that order; junction bases with no gene match: 4. The CDR3 contains 14 residues. Germline V gene sequence: CDR1 SGHRS, CDR2 YFSETQ.

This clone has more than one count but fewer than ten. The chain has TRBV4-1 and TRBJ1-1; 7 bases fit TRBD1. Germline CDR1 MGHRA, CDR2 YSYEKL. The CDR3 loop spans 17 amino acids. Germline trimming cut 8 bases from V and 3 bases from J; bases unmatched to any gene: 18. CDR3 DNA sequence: TGCGCCAGCCATCGAGGAGGGGGCAGCGAGAAGTACACTGAAGCTTTCTTT. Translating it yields CASHRGGGSEKYTEAFF.

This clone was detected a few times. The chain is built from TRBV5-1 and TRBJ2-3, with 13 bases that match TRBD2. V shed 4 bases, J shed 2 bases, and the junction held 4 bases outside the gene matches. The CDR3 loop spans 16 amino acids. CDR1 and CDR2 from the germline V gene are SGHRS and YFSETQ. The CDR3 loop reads CASSRGTSGITDTQYF. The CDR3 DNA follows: TGCGCCAGCAGCCGAGGGACTAGCGGGATCACAGATACGCAGTATTTT.

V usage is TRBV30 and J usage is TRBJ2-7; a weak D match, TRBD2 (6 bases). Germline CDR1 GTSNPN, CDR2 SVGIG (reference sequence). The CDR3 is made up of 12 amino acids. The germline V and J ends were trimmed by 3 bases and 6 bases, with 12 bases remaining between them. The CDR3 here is CAWRIGGREQYF. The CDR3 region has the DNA TGTGCCTGGAGGATAGGAGGGCGCGAGCAGTACTTC.

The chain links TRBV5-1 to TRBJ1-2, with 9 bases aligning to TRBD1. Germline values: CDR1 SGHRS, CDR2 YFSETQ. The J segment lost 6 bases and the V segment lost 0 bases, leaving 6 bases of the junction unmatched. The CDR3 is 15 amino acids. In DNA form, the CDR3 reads TGCGCCAGCAGCTTGGTCGGGACAGGGAGTGATGGCTACACCTTC. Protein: CASSLVGTGSDGYTF.

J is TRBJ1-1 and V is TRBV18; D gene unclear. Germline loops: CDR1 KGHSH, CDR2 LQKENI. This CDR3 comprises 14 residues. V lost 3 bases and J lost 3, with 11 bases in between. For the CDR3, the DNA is TGTGCCAGCTCACCTGGGTCCGGGTACACTGAAGCTTTCTTT. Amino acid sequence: CASSPGSGYTEAFF.

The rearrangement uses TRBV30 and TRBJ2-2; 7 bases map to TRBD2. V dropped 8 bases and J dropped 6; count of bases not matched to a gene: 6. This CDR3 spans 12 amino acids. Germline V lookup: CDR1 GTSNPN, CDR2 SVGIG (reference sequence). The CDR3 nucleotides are TGTGCCGGGGGGAGGGGCGCCGGGGAGCTGTTTTTT. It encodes CAGGRGAGELFF.

The CDR3, as DNA: TGTGCCAGCAGCATCCCAGGGGCGAATGGCTACACCTTC. This translates into CASSIPGANGYTF. The chain recombines TRBV9 with TRBJ1-2; tentatively, D is TRBD1 (6 bases). This CDR3 has 13 residues. V was pared by 4 bases and J by 6 bases, with 13 bases between. The V gene's germline CDR1 is SGDLS and CDR2 YYNGEE. Using reference TRBV9 and TRBJ1-2 for the parts outside the CDR3, the full variable domain is DSGVTQTPKHLITATGQRVTLRCSPRSGDLSVYWYQQSLDQGLQFLIQYYNGEERAKGNILERFSAQQFPDLHSELNLSSLELGDSALYFCASSIPGANGYTFGSGTRLTVV.

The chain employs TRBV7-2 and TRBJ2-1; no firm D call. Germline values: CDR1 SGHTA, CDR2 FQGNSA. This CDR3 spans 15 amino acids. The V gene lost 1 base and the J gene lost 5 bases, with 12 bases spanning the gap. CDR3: CASSLDYGRNNEQFF. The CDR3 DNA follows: TGTGCCAGCAGCTTAGACTACGGTCGTAACAATGAGCAGTTCTTC.

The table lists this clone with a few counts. The chain's CDR3 is CASSIVGGGITDTQYF. As DNA, the CDR3 is TGTGCCAGTAGTATAGTAGGCGGGGGTATCACAGATACGCAGTATTTT. The chain joins TRBV19 to TRBJ2-3; 7 nucleotides agree with TRBD2. CDR1 and CDR2 from the germline V gene are LNHDA and SQIVND (reference sequence). There are 16 residues in the CDR3. V shed 1 base, J shed 2 bases, and the junction held 6 bases outside the gene matches.

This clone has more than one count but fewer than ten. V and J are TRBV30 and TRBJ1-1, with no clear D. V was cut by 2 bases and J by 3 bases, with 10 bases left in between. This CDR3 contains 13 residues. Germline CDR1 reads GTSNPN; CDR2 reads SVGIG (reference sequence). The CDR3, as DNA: TGTGCCTGGAGTCGTGCAGTGGACACTGAAGCTTTCTTT. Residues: CAWSRAVDTEAFF.

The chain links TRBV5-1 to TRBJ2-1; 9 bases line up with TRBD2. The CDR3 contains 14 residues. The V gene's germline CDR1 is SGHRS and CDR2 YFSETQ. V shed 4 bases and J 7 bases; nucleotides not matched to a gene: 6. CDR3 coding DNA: TGCGCCAGCAGCCGATTAAGCGGGAGGAATGAGCAGTTCTTC. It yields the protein CASSRLSGRNEQFF.

This CDR3 is CASRAQGANYGYTF. The CDR3 bases are TGTGCCAGCAGAGCTCAGGGGGCGAACTATGGCTACACCTTC. The chain links TRBV2 to TRBJ1-2, with TRBD1 identical over 8 bases. The junction had 5 bases not matched to a gene; V was cut back by 6 bases and J by 2 bases. Germline-derived CDR1 and CDR2 are SNHLY and FYNNEI. This CDR3 has 14 residues.